The T cell receptor (beta chain) under discussion was sequenced for a study of radiotherapy plus CTLA-4 blockade in lung cancer. TCRdb's table, derived via immunoSEQ multiplex PCR, lists solely in-frame clones and lacks some. The sample lists approximately 80,000 clones, nearly 75% occurring once. Notes on the study in general: How blood T cell clones changed early, along with interferon-beta, reportedly forecast response best. Among blood TCR repertoires after radiotherapy plus ipilimumab, tumor-derived clones expanded.

Germline-derived CDR1 and CDR2 are SGHRS and YFSETQ. The CDR3 is 16 amino acids. The V segment lost 4 bases and the J segment 4 bases; nucleotides outside the gene matches: 11. Details on this clone: Its specificity is unknown.

Enrolled patients, whose metastatic non-small-cell lung cancer was chemo-refractory, received focal radiation plus CTLA-4 blockade with ipilimumab. The receptor was derived from a human donor with non-small cell lung cancer whose response to radiotherapy plus ipilimumab could not be evaluated. Sequencing used peripheral blood, obtained from a patient treated with radiotherapy plus ipilimumab. The genes are TRBV5-1 and TRBJ1-1; 9 nucleotides align to TRBD1. CDR3: CASSPGQGFTGTEAFF. The CDR3 DNA follows: TGCGCCAGCAGCCCGGGACAGGGATTCACGGGCACTGAAGCTTTCTTT.